This TCR beta chain derives from a study of T cell responses to AZD1222 COVID-19 vaccine (dated by TCRdb to the early 2020s). Describing the broader study: A total of around 240 trial participants underwent TCR sequencing, of whom approximately 210 received two doses of AZD1222 and some 25 received two doses of the MenACWY control vaccine. Trial participants were enrolled by age into 18-55, 56-69 and 70-plus year subgroups, with approximately 150, 30 and 60 TCR-sequenced participants respectively.

The CDR3 regions of human TCRbeta chains were analyzed by immunosequencing. Per the authors' processing: TCRs in the repertoires were matched against a reference library of SARS-CoV-2-specific TCRs that had been generated with the MIRA antigen-specificity platform. Breadth meant the fraction of unique TCRs that were SARS-CoV-2-associated, whereas depth meant the fraction of total T cells that were SARS-CoV-2-associated. Each spike-specific TCR was assigned to its reactive spike region and to a CD4 or CD8 class using the MIRA data. Log10-transformed breadth and depth values were compared by one-way ANOVA with Sidak's multiple comparisons tests. Imported from immuneACCESS, the table was reduced by TCRdb to in-frame sequences with V and J called. These copies leave out some clones; in studies compared against another copy, an unresolved V gene accounts for under half, and the cause of the remainder is not known. V and J calls plus clone size are reproduced from that table; the DNA served to infer D and trimming. Present in this sample are tens of thousands of clones, around nine tenths of which were seen just once. In total, the top ten clones hold 5.2% of the sample.

Of note for this clone: The specificity of this receptor is unknown. Per-base quality was not reported, and no clone a single base away is much larger than it.

Beyond this particular receptor, the publication reports: The 56-69-year group was small, and its depth increase did not reach significance, likely because of low power. Vaccine-associated CD4 TCRs spanned the whole spike protein, with dominant responses in regions 160-218 and 743-854. Most participants were white British and females outnumbered males, and the authors suggested that clonal diversity may have been underestimated. Reportedly, almost half of the unique spike-specific TCRs recognized epitopes lying outside the regions that are mutated in the B.1.351 and B.1.1.7 variants. Only five to seven AZD1222 recipients were SARS-CoV-2 seropositive at baseline, limiting conclusions about previously exposed vaccinees. A significant rise in spike-specific TCR breadth and depth was observed after two AZD1222 doses relative to day 0 and relative to MenACWY recipients. Because no samples from the day 14 peak response were available, repertoires could be characterized only after the peak T cell response.

What this sample's time point label stands for: baseline before first vaccination. What this sample's treatment or condition label stands for: meningococcal conjugate vaccine given as trial control. Vaccinee samples came from UK trials COV001 and COV002, including a single-blind randomized controlled phase 2/3 trial of AZD1222 (ChAdOx1 nCoV-19) in healthy adults. Trial participant PBMC samples were collected at day 0 and day 28 after the second dose for TCRbeta chain sequencing. Counted from cysteine to phenylalanine, this CDR3 has 14 amino acids. Only CDR3 DNA is held: 42 bases, read in frame from base 1. Based on the germline V gene, the CDR1 and CDR2 sequences are SGHAT and FQNNGV. V drops 5 bases and J drops 2 bases, leaving 12 bases in between.

The sequenced sample was peripheral blood, obtained on day 0 of MenACWY control vaccination. The rearrangement joined TRBV11-2 to TRBJ2-5; the D gene is perhaps TRBD1 or TRBD2, as each covers 5 bases. The receptor was derived from an adult in good health. The nucleotide sequence is TGTGCCAGCAGCCCCGGGGACCTGCAAGAGACCCAGTACTTC. Translated, it gives CASSPGDLQETQYF.